This entry lists 31 T cell receptor beta chains sequenced from one sample in a study of cytomegalovirus exposure and HLA in healthy donors. PCR primers comprised 60 Vbeta and 13 Jbeta primers. Method: immunoSEQ multiplex PCR; TCRdb's copy keeps in-frame clones and lacks some. Of about 59,000 clones listed, about 80% are singletons. The sequenced sample consisted of PBMCs. The source is a woman in her thirties or forties in good health and CMV-seronegative.

This clone was found once. V usage is TRBV15 and J usage is TRBJ1-4; 7 bases are a match to TRBD1. This CDR3 spans 18 amino acids. Germline V lookup: CDR1 LNHNV, CDR2 YYDKDF (reference sequence). The ends lost 1 base at V and 5 bases at J; junction bases unmatched: 13. This CDR3 is CATSRGLERTGSNEKLFF. CDR3 DNA: TGTGCCACCAGCAGAGGGCTTGAACGGACAGGTTCCAATGAAAAACTGTTTTTT.

This clone was detected only a few times. The chain has TRBV7-7 and TRBJ2-7; 7 nucleotides align to TRBD2. Losses at the gene ends were 2 bases for V and 6 bases for J; bases not matched to a gene: 7. Germline V gene data show CDR1 as SSHAT and CDR2 as FNYEAQ (reference sequence). The CDR3 is 14 residues long. The CDR3 sequence is CASSLIAGTGEQYF. The CDR3 DNA reads as TGTGCCAGCAGCTTAATAGCGGGTACGGGCGAGCAGTACTTC. Full variable domain (remainder filled in from reference TRBV7-7 and TRBJ2-7): GAGVSQSPRYKVTKRGQDVTLRCDPISSHATLYWYQQALGQGPEFLTYFNYEAQPDKSGLPSDRFSAERPEGSISTLTIQRTEQRDSAMYRCASSLIAGTGEQYFGPGTRLTVT.

V usage is TRBV5-1 and J usage is TRBJ2-5, with TRBD2 matching 9 bases. J lost 7 bases, V lost 0 bases, and 7 bases had no gene match. Per the germline V gene, CDR1 is SGHRS and CDR2 is YFSETQ. The CDR3 extends over 15 amino acids. CDR3: CASSLEAGGPGTQYF. For the CDR3, the DNA is TGCGCCAGCAGCTTGGAAGCGGGAGGCCCGGGGACCCAGTACTTC.

This chain links TRBV27 with TRBJ2-2, with TRBD2 identical over 13 bases. CDR3 length: 15 amino acids. CDR1 and CDR2 from the germline V gene are MNHEY and SMNVEV (reference sequence). V lost 3 bases, J lost 6 bases, and 1 base stayed unmatched. DNA of the CDR3: TGTGCCAGCAGTTTTGGACTAGCGGGAGCCGGGGAGCTGTTTTTT. It encodes CASSFGLAGAGELFF.

The chain employs TRBV5-1 and TRBJ1-1; no clear D gene. In germline, CDR1 is SGHRS, CDR2 YFSETQ. The CDR3 contains 15 residues. Between the trimmed V and J ends, which lost 6 bases and 0 bases, there was a span of 15 bases. CDR3 protein: CASTPDGHMNTEAFF. The CDR3, as DNA: TGCGCCAGCACCCCTGATGGCCACATGAACACTGAAGCTTTCTTT.

CDR3 DNA: TGTGCCAGCAGTTCCGGGGGGGGCGGATACGAGCAGTACTTC. Amino acid sequence: CASSSGGGGYEQYF. The chain has TRBV28 and TRBJ2-7, with 8 bases aligning to TRBD2. The CDR3 sequence is 14 residues long. V was clipped by 4 bases and J by 4 bases; unmatched bases: 6. Germline loops: CDR1 MDHEN, CDR2 SYDVKM.

The V and J genes are TRBV29-1 and TRBJ1-2, with a weak D call TRBD1 (6 bases). The germline gives CDR1 SQVTM, CDR2 ANQGSEA. This CDR3 has 15 amino acids. V gave up 5 bases and J gave up 5 bases, with 21 bases separating them. The chain's CDR3 is CSVKGGGASPYGYTF. Here the CDR3 DNA reads TGCAGCGTTAAAGGAGGGGGGGCATCCCCGTATGGCTACACCTTC.

V and J are TRBV9 and TRBJ1-5; weak D call: TRBD1 (6 bases). V lost 6 bases and J lost 4, with 17 bases in between. This CDR3 region has 15 residues. Per the germline V gene, CDR1 is SGDLS and CDR2 is YYNGEE. CDR3 loop: CASTPGGQPNQPQHF. The CDR3 DNA sequence: TGTGCCAGCACACCCGGCGGACAGCCGAATCAGCCCCAGCATTTT.

This clone was seen a few times. The rearrangement links TRBV28 to TRBJ1-5; 8 nucleotides align to TRBD1. This CDR3 region has 15 residues. The J segment lost 2 bases and the V segment lost 5 bases, leaving 5 bases of the junction unmatched. The germline V gene has CDR1 MDHEN and CDR2 SYDVKM. CDR3 bases: TGTGCCAGCAGTATTTCGGACAGGGGCAATCAGCCCCAGCATTTT. Translating gives CASSISDRGNQPQHF. Full variable domain (rest looked up from reference TRBV28 and TRBJ1-5): DVKVTQSSRYLVKRTGEKVFLECVQDMDHENMFWYRQDPGLGLRLIYFSYDVKMKEKGDIPEGYSVSREKKERFSLILESASTNQTSMYLCASSISDRGNQPQHFGDGTRLSIL.

The chain links TRBV5-1 to TRBJ2-2, with unresolved D. Germline CDR1 SGHRS, CDR2 YFSETQ. The CDR3 contains 13 residues. V dropped 3 bases and J dropped 3 bases, with 6 bases sitting between them. CDR3: CASSSQYTGELFF. CDR3 DNA: TGCGCCAGCAGCTCGCAGTACACCGGGGAGCTGTTTTTT.

In its sample, this clone was seen once. This chain links TRBV9 with TRBJ1-3; D gene unclear. The length of the CDR3 is 16 residues. From germline, CDR1 is SGDLS and CDR2 YYNGEE. V shed 0 bases and J shed 0 bases, with 10 bases lying between them. CDR3 nucleotides: TGTGCCAGCAGCGTAGGTCGAGGGAGCTCTGGAAACACCATATATTTT. Translated: CASSVGRGSSGNTIYF.

This sequence joins TRBV5-5 and TRBJ2-3; the D gene is possibly TRBD1 (6 bases). V lost 4 bases, J lost 14 bases, and 17 bases lay in between. The CDR3 totals 12 residues. Germline CDR1 is SGHKS and CDR2 is YYEKEE (reference sequence). CDR3 amino acids: CASSLTAQGPYF. The CDR3 region has the DNA TGTGCCAGCAGCCTGACAGCCCAGGGGCCGTATTTT.

CDR3 amino acids: CAIRAQDEQYF. The CDR3, as DNA: TGTGCCATCAGAGCTCAGGACGAGCAGTACTTC. The V and J genes are TRBV10-3 and TRBJ2-7; no clear D. CDR3 length equals 11 residues. The germline V and J ends were trimmed by 6 bases and 5 bases, with 8 bases remaining between them. The germline V gene has CDR1 ENHRY and CDR2 SYGVKD.

Only one count was recorded for this clone. This chain links TRBV23-1 with TRBJ2-2; D is uncertain. TRBV23-1 is an open reading frame, and its role is uncertain. CDR3 length equals 15 residues. V was shortened by 0 bases and J by 7 bases, with 12 bases between the two germline ends. CDR3 coding DNA: TGCGCCAGCAGTCAATCGAGGATCAGAGACGGGGAGCTGTTTTTT. Protein sequence: CASSQSRIRDGELFF.

The gene calls are TRBV4-1 and TRBJ1-1, with TRBD1 matching over 9 bases. J lost 3 bases, V lost 5 bases, and 22 bases had no gene match. CDR1 and CDR2 (germline): MGHRA, YSYEKL. CDR3 length equals 20 residues. CDR3 DNA: TGCGCCAGCAGCTCTTCTACCTTCCGGGACAGGGTTGGTGGTGACACTGAAGCTTTCTTT. Its protein product is CASSSSTFRDRVGGDTEAFF.

The chain joins TRBV4-1 to TRBJ2-7, with D possibly being TRBD1 (6 bases). The CDR3 has 15 amino acids. Trimming pared 1 base from V and 3 bases from J, leaving 13 bases between. The germline CDR1 and CDR2 sequences are MGHRA and YSYEKL. The CDR3 region is CASSQVLYRDYEQYF. The CDR3 DNA reads as TGCGCCAGCAGCCAAGTTTTGTACAGGGACTACGAGCAGTACTTC.

The CDR3 DNA is TGCGCCAGCAGCCAAGAGGACACGTACTACGAGCAGTACTTC. It encodes CASSQEDTYYEQYF. V and J are TRBV4-1 and TRBJ2-7, with a weak D call TRBD1 (5 bases). CDR3 length: 14 residues. Trimming left V 0 bases short and J 3 bases short, with 9 bases between. The germline V gene encodes CDR1 MGHRA and CDR2 YSYEKL.

The chain couples TRBV19 to TRBJ1-4, with 9 bases aligning to TRBD1. The CDR3 consists of 15 residues. With V trimmed by 9 bases and J by 3 bases, 8 bases remained unmatched. Germline V gene lookup returns CDR1 LNHDA and CDR2 SQIVND (reference sequence). The CDR3 sequence is CASADRGMSNEKLFF. CDR3 nucleotide sequence: TGTGCCAGCGCTGACAGGGGGATGTCTAATGAAAAACTGTTTTTT.

The V gene is TRBV10-2, the J gene TRBJ2-1; 9 positions match TRBD2. The CDR3 has 15 residues. V lost 3 bases and J lost 2; bases outside the gene matches: 2. Germline V lookup: CDR1 WSHSY, CDR2 SAAADI. As DNA, the CDR3 is TGCGCCAGCAGTGAAGCTAGCGGGGCCTACAATGAGCAGTTCTTC. This codes for CASSEASGAYNEQFF.

The chain combines TRBV19 with TRBJ2-7; TRBD1 agrees at 9 bases. Germline CDR1 and CDR2: LNHDA and SQIVND (reference sequence). The junction had 5 bases not matched to a gene; V was cut back by 6 bases and J by 2 bases. This CDR3 region has 14 residues. CDR3 residues: CASSLQGATYEQYF. The CDR3 DNA is TGTGCCAGTAGCCTACAGGGGGCCACCTACGAGCAGTACTTC.

The V and J genes are TRBV18 and TRBJ1-3; TRBD1 matches 7 bases. Trimming cost V 3 bases and J 9 bases; bases outside gene matches: 5. Looked up from germline, CDR1 is KGHSH and CDR2 is LQKENI. The CDR3 runs to 13 residues. In nucleotides, the CDR3 is TGTGCCAGCTCACCCCCGACAGGGTCCACCATATATTTT. It yields the protein CASSPPTGSTIYF.

V usage is TRBV7-6 and J usage is TRBJ2-2; D may be TRBD2 (6 bases). Germline assignment: CDR1 SGHVS and CDR2 FNYEAQ. The CDR3 sequence is 15 residues long. Trimming took off 3 bases at V and 5 bases at J, with 13 bases between the two ends. In DNA form, the CDR3 reads TGTGCCAGCAGCTTGGCGGCTAGCGTAACCGGGGAGCTGTTTTTT. Its translation: CASSLAASVTGELFF.

The chain couples TRBV28 to TRBJ1-1; D remains unclear. The V gene's germline CDR1 is MDHEN and CDR2 SYDVKM. The CDR3 consists of 13 residues. V dropped 6 bases and J dropped 0 bases, with 8 bases sitting between them. CDR3 residues: CASSLGLNTEAFF. The DNA for the CDR3 is TGTGCCAGCAGCCTAGGATTGAACACTGAAGCTTTCTTT.

V gene TRBV6-5 combines with J gene TRBJ2-1, with TRBD2 identical over 10 bases. The CDR3 has 15 residues. The J segment lost 4 bases and the V segment lost 4 bases, leaving 4 bases of the junction unmatched. Per germline, CDR1 MNHEY and CDR2 SVGAGI. The CDR3 reads CASSSGTSAYNEQFF. DNA for the CDR3: TGTGCCAGCAGTTCCGGGACTAGCGCTTACAATGAGCAGTTCTTC.

The V gene is TRBV5-3, the J gene TRBJ2-7, with 7 bases identical to TRBD2. Being an ORF, TRBV5-3 has a function that is uncertain. CDR3 size: 15 residues. V gave up 1 base and J gave up 0 bases; unmatched junction bases: 4. In DNA, the CDR3 is TGTGCCAGAAGCTTGTGCGGGAGTACCTCCTACGAGCAGTACTTC. Its translation: CARSLCGSTSYEQYF.

The V gene is TRBV5-6, the J gene TRBJ2-1; possible D gene TRBD1, 5 bases. The V end lost 3 bases, the J end lost 4 bases, and 5 bases lay between the germline ends. The CDR3 contains 12 residues. CDR1 is SGHDT and CDR2 is YYEEEE in the germline V gene. This CDR3 is CASSSGYNEQFF. The CDR3 nucleotides are TGTGCCAGCAGCTCAGGGTACAATGAGCAGTTCTTC.

The rearrangement joins TRBV30 to TRBJ2-3; 7 nucleotides line up with TRBD1. CDR3 length equals 13 residues. The germline V gene encodes CDR1 GTSNPN and CDR2 SVGIG (reference sequence). V shed 7 bases, J shed 8 bases, and the junction held 12 bases outside the gene matches. DNA of the CDR3: TGTGCCTCTACTGACAGGGATCCTGGTACGCAGTATTTT. It specifies CASTDRDPGTQYF.

The chain combines TRBV5-4 with TRBJ1-3; D gene ambiguous. V was clipped by 1 base and J by 2 bases, with 10 bases between them. Germline V lookup: CDR1 SGHNT, CDR2 YYREEE (reference sequence). The CDR3 has 15 residues. The CDR3 reads CASSLQRGAGNTIYF. CDR3 nucleotides: TGTGCCAGCAGCTTGCAGCGGGGAGCTGGAAACACCATATATTTT.

This clone has a single count. V and J are TRBV2 and TRBJ1-4; perhaps TRBD1 as D (6 bases). V dropped 8 bases and J dropped 0 bases, with 19 bases sitting between them. The CDR3 is 17 residues long. CDR1 SNHLY and CDR2 FYNNEI come from the germline V gene. In nucleotides, the CDR3 is TGTGCCAGCGCTCAGGGGCAGGGGATTGCAACTAATGAAAAACTGTTTTTT. It yields the protein CASAQGQGIATNEKLFF.

This sequence joins TRBV7-3 and TRBJ2-1, with 11 bases matching TRBD2. Germline assignment: CDR1 SGHTA and CDR2 FQGTGA. This CDR3 is built from 13 residues. After removal of 5 bases from V and 9 bases from J, the junction contained 3 bases not matched to a gene. In nucleotides, the CDR3 is TGTGCCAGCAGCCGACTAGCGGGACTTGAGCAGTTCTTC. It is translated as CASSRLAGLEQFF. Complete variable domain (other parts from reference TRBV7-3 and TRBJ2-1): GAGVSQTPSNKVTEKGKYVELRCDPISGHTALYWYRQSLGQGPEFLIYFQGTGAADDSGLPNDRFFAVRPEGSVSTLKIQRTERGDSAVYLCASSRLAGLEQFFGPGTRLTVL.

This clone was seen only a few times. This chain links TRBV28 with TRBJ2-6, with D perhaps TRBD1 (5 bases). V gave up 3 bases and J gave up 3 bases, with 12 bases separating them. This CDR3 comprises 16 residues. Germline lookup yields CDR1 MDHEN and CDR2 SYDVKM. This CDR3 is CASSLWGRRGANVLTF. The CDR3 coding sequence is TGTGCCAGCAGTTTGTGGGGCAGGCGTGGGGCCAACGTCCTGACTTTC.